This TCR beta chain was obtained from a study of vaccination effects on CD4 cells after COVID-19. The ViraFEST assay expanded antigen-specific CD4+ T cells with viral peptide pools before sequencing. CD4+ T cells were isolated after roughly nine days of culture. Either the mRNA-1273 or the BNT162b2 vaccine was given to participants as two doses. Each well held two million PBMC cultured with about 9.1 ug/ml peptides and 10 IU/ml IL-2. Fresh IL-2-containing medium replaced half the medium on days 3 and 7. Data came from immunoSEQ multiplex PCR; TCRdb stores just in-frame clones and leaves some out. The profile shows some 14,000 clones, around 72% of them singletons. V was pared by 5 bases and J by 2 bases, with 9 bases between. Germline CDR1 reads SGHRS; CDR2 reads YFSETQ. This CDR3 comprises 13 residues. Concerning this clone itself: Antigen unknown.

Regarding the study as a whole: Whether induced by infection or by vaccine, clones showed marked clonal contraction late after vaccination. Healthy vaccine recipients' vaccine-induced clones were almost all SARS-CoV-2 mono-reactive.

J is TRBJ2-3 and V is TRBV5-1; D may be TRBD1 (6 bases). The sequence came from a human donor who received a COVID-19 vaccine. The starting material was CD4+ T cells from PBMCs cultured with SARS-CoV-2 spike peptides, obtained after COVID-19 vaccination. DNA for the CDR3: TGCGCCAGCAGTTACAGGGTCACAGATACGCAGTATTTT. Residues: CASSYRVTDTQYF. The complete variable domain, with remaining parts taken from reference TRBV5-1 and TRBJ2-3, reads KAGVTQTPRYLIKTRGQQVTLSCSPISGHRSVSWYQQTPGQGLQFLFEYFSETQRNKGNFPGRFSGRQFSNSRSEMNVSTLELGDSALYLCASSYRVTDTQYFGPGTRLTVL.